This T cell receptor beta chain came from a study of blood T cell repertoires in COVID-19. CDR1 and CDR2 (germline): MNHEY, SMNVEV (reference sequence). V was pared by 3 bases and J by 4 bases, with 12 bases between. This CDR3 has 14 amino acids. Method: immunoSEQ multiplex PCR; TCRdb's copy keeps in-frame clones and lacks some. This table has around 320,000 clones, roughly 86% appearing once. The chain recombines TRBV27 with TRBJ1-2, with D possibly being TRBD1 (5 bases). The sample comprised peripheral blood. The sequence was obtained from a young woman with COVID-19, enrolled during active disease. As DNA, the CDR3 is TGTGCCAGCAGTTTTGCAGGGCCGAGCTATGGCTACACCTTC. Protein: CASSFAGPSYGYTF.